A selection of T cell receptor beta chains follows, all from one sample in a study of blood T cells in healthy people across ages. TCRdb ran MiXCR on the 5' RACE reads and lists one entry per CDR3 protein. This sample yields roughly 1,800,000 distinct CDR3 sequences, of which about 50% are seen a single time; 2.1% belongs to the top ten. The specimen was blood. These receptors came from a middle-aged woman in good health. Both conserved end residues are part of each CDR3. The D gene is left open where the match is weak. Clone size is given for some rows only: seen once, a few or many times, or a class if the clone is expanded.

clone_size j_call v_call d_call cdr3_aa cdr3_nt
NA TRBJ2-2 TRBV7-9 NA CASSFSGGTGELFF TGTGCCAGCAGCTTTTCTGGGGGCACCGGGGAGCTGTTTTTT
NA TRBJ2-5 TRBV29-1 NA CSVVGSIQTQYF TGCAGCGTTGTGGGTAGCATCCAGACCCAGTACTTC
few TRBJ2-7 TRBV10-1 NA CASSGSGQGPYEQYF TGCGCCAGCAGTGGTTCGGGGCAGGGGCCATACGAGCAGTACTTC
NA TRBJ2-5 TRBV6-5 NA CASSQLRGKGETQYF TGTGCCAGCAGCCAACTTAGGGGGAAGGGGGAGACCCAGTACTTC
NA TRBJ2-3 TRBV20-1 NA CSARDVLADTQYF TGCAGTGCTAGAGATGTTCTCGCAGATACGCAGTATTTT
NA TRBJ2-7 TRBV4-3 NA CASRGGVGAARSEQYF TGCGCCAGCAGGGGTGGGGTGGGGGCGGCTCGCTCCGAGCAGTACTTC
NA TRBJ2-1 TRBV7-2 TRBD2 CASSFSRTSGGLERYNEQFF TGTGCCAGCAGCTTTTCCAGGACTAGCGGGGGACTTGAGCGGTACAATGAGCAGTTCTTC
NA TRBJ1-2 TRBV4-1 NA CASSQAQDRSYTYGYTF TGCGCCAGCAGCCAAGCTCAGGACAGAAGTTACACCTATGGCTACACCTTC
few TRBJ2-1 TRBV20-1 TRBD1 CSATGVGGQASYNEQFF TGCAGTGCCACGGGAGTGGGGGGACAGGCCTCCTACAATGAGCAGTTCTTC
few TRBJ1-2 TRBV7-9 NA CASSLYLAGAVGYTF TGTGCCAGCAGCTTATACTTGGCGGGGGCGGTTGGCTACACCTTC
NA TRBJ2-5 TRBV18 NA CASSPPGGNQETQYF TGTGCCAGCTCACCGCCCGGGGGAAACCAAGAGACCCAGTACTTC
NA TRBJ2-6 TRBV5-6 NA CASNESGGPGANVLTF TGTGCCAGCAACGAGTCAGGGGGGCCTGGGGCCAACGTCCTGACTTTC
few TRBJ2-1 TRBV20-1 NA CSASRRGEQFF TGCAGTGCTAGCCGGCGTGGCGAGCAGTTCTTC
NA TRBJ1-1 TRBV4-1 NA CASTQDGDTEAFF TGCGCCAGCACCCAAGACGGGGACACTGAAGCTTTCTTT
NA TRBJ1-4 TRBV20-1 NA CSARDWQLATNEKLFF TGCAGTGCTAGAGATTGGCAGCTAGCAACTAATGAAAAACTGTTTTTT
few TRBJ1-1 TRBV5-1 NA CASSLETGLNTEAFF TGCGCCAGCAGCTTGGAAACAGGTTTGAACACTGAAGCTTTCTTT
few TRBJ2-5 TRBV20-1 NA CSARTGTSVLQYQETQYF TGCAGTGCTAGGACCGGGACATCCGTCCTTCAGTACCAAGAGACCCAGTACTTC
NA TRBJ2-3 TRBV6-1 TRBD2 CASRLGLAGISSTDTQYF TGTGCCAGCAGGCTGGGACTAGCGGGGATATCTAGCACAGATACGCAGTATTTT
NA TRBJ1-5 TRBV28 NA CASSLISQPQHF TGTGCCAGCAGCCTTATAAGTCAGCCCCAGCATTTT
NA TRBJ2-1 TRBV10-1 NA CASSERGAQEQFF TGCGCCAGCAGTGAACGAGGGGCTCAGGAGCAGTTCTTC
once TRBJ2-1 TRBV28 NA CASNRDQVGYNEQFF TGTGCCAGCAACCGGGACCAGGTGGGGTACAATGAGCAGTTCTTC
few TRBJ2-1 TRBV6-2/TRBV6-3 TRBD2 CASIPNSGGARNEQFF TGTGCCAGCATTCCGAATAGCGGGGGCGCCCGCAATGAGCAGTTCTTC
NA TRBJ2-1 TRBV6-2/TRBV6-3 NA CASTERRTASYNEQFF TGTGCCAGCACCGAAAGGAGAACAGCGTCCTACAATGAGCAGTTCTTC
NA TRBJ2-5 TRBV20-1 NA CSARDHSKETQYF TGCAGTGCTAGGGACCACAGTAAGGAGACCCAGTACTTC
NA TRBJ2-1 TRBV24-1 TRBD2 CATSDSSGGFLYNEQFF TGTGCCACCAGTGATTCCAGCGGGGGCTTTCTTTACAATGAGCAGTTCTTC
few TRBJ2-1 TRBV7-2 NA CASSLWAEGEQFF TGTGCCAGCAGCTTATGGGCTGAGGGTGAGCAGTTCTTC
NA TRBJ2-3 TRBV14 NA CASSLGGAGSAHTDTQYF TGTGCCAGCAGCCTTGGCGGAGCGGGCTCCGCACACACAGATACGCAGTATTTT
NA TRBJ2-5 TRBV20-1 NA CSAGWETQYF TGCAGCGCCGGGTGGGAGACCCAGTACTTC
few TRBJ1-5 TRBV2 NA CASSGGGQVNQPQHF TGTGCCAGCAGTGGGGGTGGGCAGGTCAATCAGCCCCAGCATTTT
NA TRBJ2-3 TRBV6-5 TRBD1 CASSQRTGWDTQYF TGTGCCAGCAGTCAAAGGACAGGGTGGGATACGCAGTATTTT
NA TRBJ2-4 TRBV6-1 NA CASSEIRVSQTSKNIQYF TGTGCCAGCAGTGAGATACGGGTGTCTCAGACCTCCAAAAACATTCAGTACTTC
NA TRBJ2-1 TRBV12-3/TRBV12-4 TRBD2 CASSAGTSKSRQFF TGTGCCAGCAGTGCCGGGACTAGCAAATCACGGCAGTTCTTC
NA TRBJ2-7 TRBV21-1 NA CASSKDGCGCSSYEQYF TGTGCCAGCAGCAAAGATGGGTGCGGATGTAGCTCCTACGAGCAGTACTTC
many TRBJ2-1 TRBV2 TRBD1 CASSDLGPTGDSEQFF TGTGCCAGCAGTGACCTCGGGCCAACCGGGGACAGTGAGCAGTTCTTC